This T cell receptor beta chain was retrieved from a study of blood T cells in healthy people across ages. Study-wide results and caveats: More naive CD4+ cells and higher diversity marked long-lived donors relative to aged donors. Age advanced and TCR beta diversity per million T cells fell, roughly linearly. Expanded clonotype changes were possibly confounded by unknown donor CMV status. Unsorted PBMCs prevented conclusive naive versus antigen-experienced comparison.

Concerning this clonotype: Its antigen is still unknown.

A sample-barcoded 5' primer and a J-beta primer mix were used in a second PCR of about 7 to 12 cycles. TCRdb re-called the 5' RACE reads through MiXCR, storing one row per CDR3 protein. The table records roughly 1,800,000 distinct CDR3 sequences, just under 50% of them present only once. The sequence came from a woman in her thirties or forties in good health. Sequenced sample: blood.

As DNA, the CDR3 is TGCAGCGTTGCACCCCAGGGCCAGATAGCCAAAAACATTCAGTACTTC. Protein: CSVAPQGQIAKNIQYF. This chain joins TRBV29-1 and TRBJ2-4; D is perhaps TRBD1 (5 bases). The germline gives CDR1 SQVTM, CDR2 ANQGSEA. The CDR3 runs to 16 residues. V was trimmed by 4 bases and J by 0 bases, leaving 16 bases between them.